Listed below are T cell receptor beta chains from one sample, sequenced in a study of OX40 agonist ivuxolimab in advanced cancers. Clones were read by immunoSEQ multiplex PCR, and TCRdb kept only the in-frame ones, dropping some. Of tens of thousands of clones in the sample, around 90% were seen once. The sample in question was CD4+ or CD8+ T cells sorted from blood, obtained in a trial of the OX40 agonist ivuxolimab. The source is an adult with an advanced solid tumor such as melanoma, head and neck, liver or kidney cancer. Each CDR3 is given with its conserved first and last residue. Each record gives: D gene, clone size, V gene, J gene, CDR3 length, CDR3 protein, CDR3 DNA. The D gene is left open where the match is weak. A clone size is listed for some rows: how often the clone was seen (once, few, many), or a class if it is expanded.

D gene: NA
clone size: NA
V gene: TRBV20-1
J gene: TRBJ2-1
CDR3 length: 11
CDR3 protein: CSAFPYNEQFF
CDR3 DNA: TGCAGTGCCTTCCCCTACAATGAGCAGTTCTTC

D gene: NA
clone size: NA
V gene: TRBV7-9
J gene: TRBJ1-4
CDR3 length: 15
CDR3 protein: CASSPPGAANEKLFF
CDR3 DNA: TGTGCCAGCAGCCCCCCGGGGGCTGCTAATGAAAAACTGTTTTTT

D gene: NA
clone size: NA
V gene: TRBV9
J gene: TRBJ2-2
CDR3 length: 14
CDR3 protein: CASSPRLNTGELFF
CDR3 DNA: TGTGCCAGCAGCCCCAGACTTAACACCGGGGAGCTGTTTTTT

D gene: TRBD2
clone size: NA
V gene: TRBV9
J gene: TRBJ2-3
CDR3 length: 17
CDR3 protein: CASSGPISGGAEDTQYF
CDR3 DNA: TGTGCCAGCAGCGGCCCCATTAGCGGGGGGGCCGAAGATACGCAGTATTTT

D gene: NA
clone size: NA
V gene: TRBV27
J gene: TRBJ1-1
CDR3 length: 12
CDR3 protein: CASSRANTEAFF
CDR3 DNA: TGTGCCAGCAGTCGGGCGAACACTGAAGCTTTCTTT

D gene: TRBD2
clone size: NA
V gene: TRBV9
J gene: TRBJ2-3
CDR3 length: 16
CDR3 protein: CASSGRDGGSTDTQYF
CDR3 DNA: TGTGCCAGCAGCGGCCGGGACGGGGGGAGCACAGATACGCAGTATTTT

D gene: TRBD2
clone size: NA
V gene: TRBV5-4
J gene: TRBJ2-7
CDR3 length: 16
CDR3 protein: CASSFDGGDFLYEQYF
CDR3 DNA: TGTGCCAGCAGCTTCGACGGGGGGGACTTCTTGTACGAGCAGTACTTC

D gene: TRBD2
clone size: NA
V gene: TRBV7-6
J gene: TRBJ2-1
CDR3 length: 15
CDR3 protein: CASSFLAGGFNEQFF
CDR3 DNA: TGTGCCAGCAGCTTTCTAGCGGGGGGTTTTAATGAGCAGTTCTTC

D gene: TRBD2
clone size: NA
V gene: TRBV13
J gene: TRBJ2-7
CDR3 length: 16
CDR3 protein: CASSFLAGGHFYEQYF
CDR3 DNA: TGTGCCAGCAGCTTCCTAGCGGGGGGACACTTCTACGAGCAGTACTTC

D gene: TRBD1
clone size: NA
V gene: TRBV27
J gene: TRBJ2-3
CDR3 length: 15
CDR3 protein: CASSYLGGAKDTQYF
CDR3 DNA: TGTGCCAGCAGCTACCTAGGGGGCGCGAAAGATACGCAGTATTTT

D gene: TRBD2
clone size: NA
V gene: TRBV7-9
J gene: TRBJ2-7
CDR3 length: 15
CDR3 protein: CASSPASGYSYEQYF
CDR3 DNA: TGTGCCAGCAGCCCCGCTAGCGGATACTCCTACGAGCAGTACTTC

D gene: NA
clone size: NA
V gene: TRBV5-6
J gene: TRBJ2-1
CDR3 length: 15
CDR3 protein: CASSQGRPSYNEQFF
CDR3 DNA: TGTGCCAGCAGCCAGGGACGGCCATCCTACAATGAGCAGTTCTTC

D gene: NA
clone size: NA
V gene: TRBV6-1
J gene: TRBJ1-2
CDR3 length: 15
CDR3 protein: CASSERGRRDYGYTF
CDR3 DNA: TGTGCCAGCAGTGAAAGGGGCAGGCGAGACTATGGCTACACCTTC

D gene: TRBD1
clone size: NA
V gene: TRBV27
J gene: TRBJ2-3
CDR3 length: 16
CDR3 protein: CASSGQGADRPDTQYF
CDR3 DNA: TGTGCCAGCTCCGGACAGGGGGCGGATCGTCCAGATACGCAGTATTTT

D gene: NA
clone size: NA
V gene: TRBV10-3
J gene: TRBJ1-3
CDR3 length: 14
CDR3 protein: CAISETGSGNTIYF
CDR3 DNA: TGTGCCATCAGTGAGACAGGCTCTGGAAACACCATATATTTT

D gene: TRBD1
clone size: NA
V gene: TRBV5-1
J gene: TRBJ2-7
CDR3 length: 14
CDR3 protein: CASSGRQGAYEQYF
CDR3 DNA: TGCGCCAGCAGCGGGAGACAGGGGGCCTACGAGCAGTACTTC

D gene: TRBD1
clone size: NA
V gene: TRBV7-8
J gene: TRBJ2-1
CDR3 length: 16
CDR3 protein: CASSFRDSPSLNEQFF
CDR3 DNA: TGTGCCAGCAGCTTTCGGGACAGCCCGAGCCTAAATGAGCAGTTCTTC

D gene: TRBD2
clone size: NA
V gene: TRBV6-1
J gene: TRBJ2-7
CDR3 length: 14
CDR3 protein: CAGASAGTSFEQYF
CDR3 DNA: TGTGCCGGTGCTTCAGCGGGGACCTCATTCGAGCAGTACTTC

D gene: TRBD2
clone size: NA
V gene: TRBV2
J gene: TRBJ2-1
CDR3 length: 15
CDR3 protein: CASSELAGYSPEQFF
CDR3 DNA: TGTGCCAGCAGTGAGCTAGCGGGGTACAGTCCTGAGCAGTTCTTC

D gene: TRBD1
clone size: NA
V gene: TRBV6-1
J gene: TRBJ2-7
CDR3 length: 15
CDR3 protein: CASSERTGDLYEQYF
CDR3 DNA: TGTGCCAGCAGTGAACGGACAGGGGATTTATACGAGCAGTACTTC

D gene: NA
clone size: NA
V gene: TRBV30
J gene: TRBJ1-3
CDR3 length: 16
CDR3 protein: CAWEVWTEYSGNTIYF
CDR3 DNA: TGTGCCTGGGAGGTCTGGACCGAGTACTCTGGAAACACCATATATTTT

D gene: TRBD1
clone size: NA
V gene: TRBV6-1
J gene: TRBJ1-3
CDR3 length: 17
CDR3 protein: CASSEGGGALRGNTIYF
CDR3 DNA: TGTGCCAGCAGTGAAGGAGGGGGCGCTCTTAGAGGAAACACCATATATTTT

D gene: TRBD2
clone size: once
V gene: TRBV19
J gene: TRBJ2-4
CDR3 length: 17
CDR3 protein: CASSITVAGGRNNIQYF
CDR3 DNA: TGTGCCAGTAGTATAACCGTCGCGGGGGGACGGAACAACATTCAGTACTTC

D gene: TRBD1
clone size: NA
V gene: TRBV27
J gene: TRBJ1-2
CDR3 length: 14
CDR3 protein: CASSPPGGGYGYTF
CDR3 DNA: TGTGCCAGCAGTCCGCCAGGGGGTGGCTATGGCTACACCTTC

D gene: TRBD2
clone size: NA
V gene: TRBV5-4
J gene: TRBJ2-3
CDR3 length: 16
CDR3 protein: CASSERAGGSTDTQYF
CDR3 DNA: TGTGCCAGCAGCGAACGAGCGGGAGGGTCCACAGATACGCAGTATTTT

D gene: NA
clone size: NA
V gene: TRBV27
J gene: TRBJ1-5
CDR3 length: 15
CDR3 protein: CASSRLFEDNQPQHF
CDR3 DNA: TGTGCCAGCAGTCGTCTGTTCGAAGACAATCAGCCCCAGCATTTT

D gene: TRBD1
clone size: NA
V gene: TRBV25-1
J gene: TRBJ2-6
CDR3 length: 18
CDR3 protein: CASSGTGRGSSGANVLTF
CDR3 DNA: TGTGCCAGCAGTGGGACAGGGAGAGGGAGCTCTGGGGCCAACGTCCTGACTTTC

D gene: NA
clone size: once
V gene: TRBV19
J gene: TRBJ2-7
CDR3 length: 13
CDR3 protein: CASGQPKSYEQYF
CDR3 DNA: TGTGCCAGTGGACAGCCCAAATCCTACGAGCAGTACTTC

D gene: NA
clone size: NA
V gene: TRBV27
J gene: TRBJ2-1
CDR3 length: 14
CDR3 protein: CASRRSGTYNEQFF
CDR3 DNA: TGTGCCAGCAGGAGAAGCGGTACCTACAATGAGCAGTTCTTC

D gene: TRBD1
clone size: NA
V gene: TRBV27
J gene: TRBJ2-7
CDR3 length: 16
CDR3 protein: CASSSKQGVPPYEQYF
CDR3 DNA: TGTGCCAGCAGTTCCAAACAGGGGGTCCCCCCCTACGAGCAGTACTTC

D gene: NA
clone size: NA
V gene: TRBV27
J gene: TRBJ1-5
CDR3 length: 15
CDR3 protein: CASSLALKHNQPQHF
CDR3 DNA: TGTGCCAGCAGTTTGGCCCTAAAGCACAATCAGCCCCAGCATTTT

D gene: NA
clone size: NA
V gene: TRBV12-5
J gene: TRBJ2-3
CDR3 length: 13
CDR3 protein: CASGSRVADTQYF
CDR3 DNA: TGTGCTAGTGGTTCCCGTGTTGCAGATACGCAGTATTTT

D gene: TRBD2
clone size: NA
V gene: TRBV9
J gene: TRBJ2-1
CDR3 length: 17
CDR3 protein: CASSVEVGLAGVTEQFF
CDR3 DNA: TGTGCCAGCAGCGTAGAGGTCGGGCTAGCGGGAGTCACTGAGCAGTTCTTC

D gene: TRBD1
clone size: NA
V gene: TRBV11-2
J gene: TRBJ2-7
CDR3 length: 14
CDR3 protein: CASSLRQGPYEQYF
CDR3 DNA: TGTGCCAGCAGCTTAAGACAGGGACCCTACGAGCAGTACTTC

D gene: NA
clone size: NA
V gene: TRBV5-6
J gene: TRBJ2-7
CDR3 length: 11
CDR3 protein: CASSALNEQYF
CDR3 DNA: TGTGCCAGCAGCGCACTTAACGAGCAGTACTTC

D gene: TRBD2
clone size: NA
V gene: TRBV6-1
J gene: TRBJ2-1
CDR3 length: 15
CDR3 protein: CASTERLAGGDEQFF
CDR3 DNA: TGTGCCAGCACCGAAAGACTAGCGGGGGGCGATGAGCAGTTCTTC

D gene: NA
clone size: NA
V gene: TRBV29-1
J gene: TRBJ2-1
CDR3 length: 11
CDR3 protein: CSVGWGNEQFF
CDR3 DNA: TGCAGCGTTGGGTGGGGCAATGAGCAGTTCTTC

D gene: NA
clone size: NA
V gene: TRBV7-9
J gene: TRBJ2-7
CDR3 length: 16
CDR3 protein: CASSPTRGGETYEQYF
CDR3 DNA: TGTGCCAGCAGCCCCACCAGGGGAGGGGAGACCTACGAGCAGTACTTC

D gene: NA
clone size: NA
V gene: TRBV11-2
J gene: TRBJ1-2
CDR3 length: 14
CDR3 protein: CASSLTARGYGYTF
CDR3 DNA: TGTGCCAGCAGCTTAACGGCGAGGGGCTATGGCTACACCTTC

D gene: TRBD2
clone size: NA
V gene: TRBV6-1
J gene: TRBJ2-2
CDR3 length: 15
CDR3 protein: CASSEFSGGTGELFF
CDR3 DNA: TGTGCCAGCAGTGAATTTAGCGGGGGGACCGGGGAGCTGTTTTTT

D gene: TRBD1
clone size: NA
V gene: TRBV27
J gene: TRBJ1-2
CDR3 length: 12
CDR3 protein: CASKTGGYGYTF
CDR3 DNA: TGTGCCAGCAAGACAGGGGGGTATGGCTACACCTTC

D gene: NA
clone size: NA
V gene: TRBV7-9
J gene: TRBJ1-2
CDR3 length: 13
CDR3 protein: CASSLGANYGYTF
CDR3 DNA: TGTGCCAGCAGCCTTGGGGCTAACTATGGCTACACCTTC

D gene: NA
clone size: NA
V gene: TRBV10-3
J gene: TRBJ1-5
CDR3 length: 14
CDR3 protein: CAISEVGRYQPQHF
CDR3 DNA: TGTGCCATCAGTGAGGTCGGCAGGTATCAGCCCCAGCATTTT

D gene: TRBD2
clone size: few
V gene: TRBV7-8
J gene: TRBJ2-7
CDR3 length: 14
CDR3 protein: CASSPRAGGTEQYF
CDR3 DNA: TGTGCCAGCAGCCCGCGAGCGGGAGGGACCGAGCAGTACTTC

D gene: TRBD1
clone size: once
V gene: TRBV7-6
J gene: TRBJ1-5
CDR3 length: 15
CDR3 protein: CASSLDWTGNQPQHF
CDR3 DNA: TGTGCCAGCAGCTTAGATTGGACAGGGAATCAGCCCCAGCATTTT

D gene: NA
clone size: NA
V gene: TRBV7-7
J gene: TRBJ2-7
CDR3 length: 15
CDR3 protein: CASSPGVGASYEQYF
CDR3 DNA: TGTGCCAGCAGCCCAGGCGTGGGGGCATCCTACGAGCAGTACTTC